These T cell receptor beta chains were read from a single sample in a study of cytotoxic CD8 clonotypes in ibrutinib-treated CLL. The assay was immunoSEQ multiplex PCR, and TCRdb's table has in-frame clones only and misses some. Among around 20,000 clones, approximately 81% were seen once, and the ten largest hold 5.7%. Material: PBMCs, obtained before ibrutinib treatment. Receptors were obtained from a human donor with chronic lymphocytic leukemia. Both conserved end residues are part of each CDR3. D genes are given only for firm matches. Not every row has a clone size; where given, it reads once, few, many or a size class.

CDR3 protein: CATIGQGVGGYTEAFF
CDR3 DNA: TGTGCCACTATTGGACAGGGGGTCGGGGGGTACACTGAAGCTTTCTTT
V gene: TRBV28
J gene: TRBJ1-1
D gene: TRBD1
clone size: -

CDR3 protein: CAWSVQGAGGYTF
CDR3 DNA: TGTGCCTGGAGTGTACAGGGGGCAGGCGGCTACACCTTC
V gene: TRBV30
J gene: TRBJ1-2
D gene: TRBD1
clone size: -

CDR3 protein: CASTPLDSPLHF
CDR3 DNA: TGCGCCAGCACCCCGTTAGATTCACCCCTCCACTTT
V gene: TRBV10-2
J gene: TRBJ1-6
D gene: -
clone size: -

CDR3 protein: CAQGQEGGGYGYTF
CDR3 DNA: TGTGCCCAGGGACAGGAGGGGGGAGGCTATGGCTACACCTTC
V gene: TRBV30
J gene: TRBJ1-2
D gene: TRBD1
clone size: -

CDR3 protein: CASSTGYGYGYTF
CDR3 DNA: TGTGCCAGCAGTACAGGGTACGGCTATGGCTACACCTTC
V gene: TRBV6-5
J gene: TRBJ1-2
D gene: -
clone size: few

CDR3 protein: CASSPGPYEQYF
CDR3 DNA: TGTGCCAGCAGCCCGGGACCTTACGAGCAGTACTTC
V gene: TRBV13
J gene: TRBJ2-7
D gene: -
clone size: -

CDR3 protein: CASKKKETQYF
CDR3 DNA: TGTGCCAGCAAAAAAAAGGAGACCCAGTACTTC
V gene: TRBV6-6
J gene: TRBJ2-5
D gene: -
clone size: -

CDR3 protein: CASSLGGLAGKDTQYF
CDR3 DNA: TGCGCCAGCAGCTTGGGAGGACTAGCGGGGAAAGATACGCAGTATTTT
V gene: TRBV5-1
J gene: TRBJ2-3
D gene: TRBD2
clone size: few

CDR3 protein: CASSPQGGTDTQYF
CDR3 DNA: TGTGCCAGCAGCCCGCAGGGGGGCACAGATACGCAGTATTTT
V gene: TRBV7-2
J gene: TRBJ2-3
D gene: TRBD1
clone size: -

CDR3 protein: CASTPWGLAGESSYEQYF
CDR3 DNA: TGTGCCAGCACCCCCTGGGGTCTAGCGGGGGAGAGCTCCTACGAGCAGTACTTC
V gene: TRBV28
J gene: TRBJ2-7
D gene: TRBD2
clone size: -

CDR3 protein: CSVEGRGGGYTF
CDR3 DNA: TGCAGCGTTGAGGGAAGAGGAGGCGGCTACACCTTC
V gene: TRBV29-1
J gene: TRBJ1-2
D gene: -
clone size: -

CDR3 protein: CASSLVRNTDTQYF
CDR3 DNA: TGTGCCAGCAGCTTGGTAAGGAACACAGATACGCAGTATTTT
V gene: TRBV5-8
J gene: TRBJ2-3
D gene: -
clone size: -

CDR3 protein: CASSPSLGTEAFF
CDR3 DNA: TGTGCCAGCTCACCGTCCCTCGGCACTGAAGCTTTCTTT
V gene: TRBV18
J gene: TRBJ1-1
D gene: -
clone size: -

CDR3 protein: CASRGRNDRGEGVIPITYGYTF
CDR3 DNA: TGTGCCAGCAGGGGGCGTAACGACAGGGGAGAGGGGGTTATCCCCATCACATATGGCTACACCTTC
V gene: TRBV2
J gene: TRBJ1-2
D gene: TRBD1
clone size: -

CDR3 protein: CASSTGKGYTF
CDR3 DNA: TGTGCCAGTAGTACAGGGAAAGGCTACACCTTC
V gene: TRBV19
J gene: TRBJ1-2
D gene: -
clone size: -

CDR3 protein: CASSYDGQGDYEQYF
CDR3 DNA: TGTGCCAGCAGTTACGATGGACAGGGGGACTACGAGCAGTACTTC
V gene: TRBV6-5
J gene: TRBJ2-7
D gene: TRBD1
clone size: -

CDR3 protein: CASSRLGDSTYEQYF
CDR3 DNA: TGTGCCAGCAGCCGACTAGGGGATTCTACCTACGAGCAGTACTTC
V gene: TRBV7-9
J gene: TRBJ2-7
D gene: -
clone size: -

CDR3 protein: CASSLSGYSYEQYF
CDR3 DNA: TGTGCCAGCAGTTTGTCAGGGTACTCCTACGAGCAGTACTTC
V gene: TRBV27
J gene: TRBJ2-7
D gene: -
clone size: few

CDR3 protein: CASSLDGSPYEQYF
CDR3 DNA: TGTGCCAGCAGCTTAGATGGGAGTCCCTACGAGCAGTACTTC
V gene: TRBV11-2
J gene: TRBJ2-7
D gene: -
clone size: -

CDR3 protein: CASRHIETGGTGELFF
CDR3 DNA: TGTGCCAGCAGACACATCGAAACGGGGGGCACCGGGGAGCTGTTTTTT
V gene: TRBV25-1
J gene: TRBJ2-2
D gene: TRBD2
clone size: -

CDR3 protein: CASSSGGEDSGNTIYF
CDR3 DNA: TGTGCCAGCAGCTCCGGCGGGGAAGACTCTGGAAACACCATATATTTT
V gene: TRBV7-9
J gene: TRBJ1-3
D gene: -
clone size: -

CDR3 protein: CASSEAGREYGNTIYF
CDR3 DNA: TGTGCCAGCAGTGAAGCGGGCAGGGAGTATGGAAACACCATATATTTT
V gene: TRBV6-1
J gene: TRBJ1-3
D gene: -
clone size: -

CDR3 protein: CATSRDRDRGSSHSYEQYF
CDR3 DNA: TGTGCCACCAGCAGAGACCGGGACAGGGGTTCAAGTCACTCCTACGAGCAGTACTTC
V gene: TRBV15
J gene: TRBJ2-7
D gene: TRBD1
clone size: -

CDR3 protein: CASRTDGPIGELFF
CDR3 DNA: TGTGCCAGCAGGACGGACGGTCCCATCGGGGAGCTGTTTTTT
V gene: TRBV2
J gene: TRBJ2-2
D gene: -
clone size: once

CDR3 protein: CASSLEGSEQYF
CDR3 DNA: TGCGCCAGCAGCTTGGAGGGGAGCGAGCAGTACTTC
V gene: TRBV5-1
J gene: TRBJ2-7
D gene: -
clone size: -

CDR3 protein: CAISEVLAGGDTQYF
CDR3 DNA: TGTGCCATCAGTGAGGTACTAGCGGGGGGAGATACGCAGTATTTT
V gene: TRBV10-3
J gene: TRBJ2-3
D gene: TRBD2
clone size: once

CDR3 protein: CASSSDQRKLFF
CDR3 DNA: TGTGCCAGCAGCTCCGACCAGAGGAAACTGTTTTTT
V gene: TRBV7-2
J gene: TRBJ1-4
D gene: -
clone size: -

CDR3 protein: CASSLAVDSQRELFF
CDR3 DNA: TGTGCCAGCAGCTTGGCGGTGGACAGCCAAAGGGAGCTGTTTTTT
V gene: TRBV4-2
J gene: TRBJ2-2
D gene: -
clone size: -

CDR3 protein: CASSPGLVSAETQYF
CDR3 DNA: TGTGCCAGCAGCCCCGGACTAGTTTCGGCAGAGACCCAGTACTTC
V gene: TRBV7-3
J gene: TRBJ2-5
D gene: TRBD2
clone size: -

CDR3 protein: CASSESGEVGTDTQYF
CDR3 DNA: TGCGCCAGCAGTGAGTCAGGGGAAGTCGGCACAGATACGCAGTATTTT
V gene: TRBV10-1
J gene: TRBJ2-3
D gene: -
clone size: -